One sample yielded the 29 T cell receptor beta chains listed below, sequenced in a study of T cell responses to AZD1222 COVID-19 vaccine. Generated by immunoSEQ multiplex PCR, the TCRdb table keeps only in-frame clones and is missing some. Among over 110,000 clones listed, 85% to 90% were seen once. The sample in question was peripheral blood, obtained 28 days after the second AZD1222 dose. The origin of the receptors is an adult who received the AZD1222 COVID-19 vaccine.

V gene TRBV6-2 or TRBV6-3 combines with J gene TRBJ2-1, with 9 nucleotides matching TRBD1. Unmatched junction bases numbered 5, after V lost 5 bases and J lost 3 bases. This CDR3 has 15 residues. The germline V gene has CDR1 MNHEY and CDR2 SVGEGT. CDR3 loop: CASSTDRGLYNEQFF. CDR3 in DNA: TGTGCCAGCAGTACGGACAGGGGCCTCTACAATGAGCAGTTCTTC.

The chain recombines TRBV4-1 with TRBJ1-5; unclear D gene. Trimming shortened V by 1 base and J by 0 bases, and 10 bases separated the two germline ends. The CDR3 has 16 residues. The germline gives CDR1 MGHRA, CDR2 YSYEKL. The CDR3 loop reads CASSQVRADSNQPQHF. The CDR3 DNA reads as TGCGCCAGCAGCCAAGTTCGGGCCGATAGCAATCAGCCCCAGCATTTT.

The genes are TRBV15 and TRBJ1-6; 9 nucleotides agree with TRBD1. Germline V gene sequence: CDR1 LNHNV, CDR2 YYDKDF (reference sequence). V shed 0 bases, J shed 8 bases, and the junction held 5 bases outside the gene matches. The length of the CDR3 is 16 residues. The CDR3 DNA sequence: TGTGCCACCAGCAGAGATCTCGGGACAGGGTATTCACCCCTCCACTTT. Translating gives CATSRDLGTGYSPLHF.

The chain combines TRBV2 with TRBJ1-1; 7 nucleotides line up with TRBD1. The CDR3 covers 14 residues. Germline CDR1 and CDR2: SNHLY and FYNNEI. V was pared by 7 bases and J by 0 bases, with 5 bases of the junction left unmatched. CDR3 residues: CASKLQGMNTEAFF. CDR3 sequence (DNA): TGTGCCAGCAAACTACAGGGGATGAACACTGAAGCTTTCTTT.

V and J are TRBV10-2 and TRBJ1-5, with TRBD1 as a possible D gene (6 bases). CDR1 and CDR2 from the germline V gene are WSHSY and SAAADI. V shed 7 bases and J shed 3 bases, with 13 bases lying between them. The CDR3 is 14 amino acids. CDR3 in DNA: TGCGCCAGCAAGGGGGACGGAAACAATCAGCCCCAGCATTTT. This encodes CASKGDGNNQPQHF.

The CDR3 DNA follows: TGTGCCAGCAGCTTAGGGGGTGGGCGGGTCTCGGATTACGAGCAGTACTTC. Amino acid sequence: CASSLGGGRVSDYEQYF. V gene TRBV11-2 combines with J gene TRBJ2-7; tentative D call: TRBD2 (5 bases). Germline-derived CDR1 and CDR2 are SGHAT and FQNNGV. CDR3 length: 17 amino acids. V dropped 1 base and J dropped 4 bases, with 20 bases sitting between them.

The chain carries TRBV3-1 (or the pseudogene TRBV3-2) and TRBJ1-6; the D gene is possibly TRBD1 (6 bases). CDR1 and CDR2 (germline): LGHDT, YNNKEL (reference sequence). The CDR3 length is 15 residues. V was shortened by 2 bases and J by 3 bases, with 8 bases between the two germline ends. The CDR3 sequence: CASSQRTVYNSPLHF. The DNA of the CDR3 is TGTGCCAGCAGCCAAAGGACAGTCTATAATTCACCCCTCCACTTT.

The chain carries TRBV5-6 and TRBJ2-7; TRBD2 might be the D (5 bases). Deletions cut 0 bases from V and 0 bases from J, with 7 bases between. Germline V gene sequence: CDR1 SGHDT, CDR2 YYEEEE. This CDR3 contains 14 residues. The CDR3 region is CASSLGGSSYEQYF. CDR3 DNA: TGTGCCAGCAGCTTGGGCGGGTCCTCCTACGAGCAGTACTTC.

The chain couples TRBV6-5 to TRBJ1-1; 8 bases are a match to TRBD1. Looked up from germline, CDR1 is MNHEY and CDR2 is SVGAGI. V dropped 2 bases and J dropped 4; count of bases not matched to a gene: 6. The length of the CDR3 is 15 residues. The CDR3: CASSYPGGGSTEAFF. CDR3 bases: TGTGCCAGCAGTTACCCAGGGGGCGGGAGCACTGAAGCTTTCTTT.

This chain links TRBV6-5 with TRBJ1-1, with D unresolved. The CDR3 sequence is 14 residues long. Trimming cost V 6 bases and J 1 base, with 12 bases left between them. The germline gives CDR1 MNHEY, CDR2 SVGAGI. In nucleotides, the CDR3 is TGTGCCAGCAGGATAGCACGGAGGAACACTGAAGCTTTCTTT. Amino acids: CASRIARRNTEAFF.

This chain joins TRBV10-2 and TRBJ2-7; 7 positions agree with TRBD2. Germline trimming cut 2 bases from V and 0 bases from J; bases unmatched to any gene: 4. Looked up from germline, CDR1 is WSHSY and CDR2 is SAAADI. The CDR3 contains 15 residues. The CDR3 DNA is TGCGCCAGCAGTGAGGGGCTAGCGGACTCCTACGAGCAGTACGTC. Translating gives CASSEGLADSYEQYV.

The CDR3 loop is CASSWGMGTGGAFF. CDR3 in DNA: TGTGCCAGCAGCTGGGGCATGGGGACCGGTGGAGCTTTCTTT. V usage is TRBV5-8 and J usage is TRBJ1-1; D is perhaps TRBD1 (5 bases). CDR3 length: 14 amino acids. CDR1 and CDR2 from the germline V gene are SGHTS and YDEGEE. Between the trimmed V and J ends, which lost 3 bases and 10 bases, there was a span of 19 bases.

The chain is built from TRBV11-2 and TRBJ2-3; a possible D gene is TRBD1 (6 bases). Trimming took 3 bases from V and 0 from J, leaving 13 bases between them. CDR1 is SGHAT and CDR2 is FQNNGV in the germline V gene. The CDR3 length is 16 residues. The chain's CDR3 is CASSFTRGSSTDTQYF. The CDR3 DNA reads TGTGCCAGCAGCTTCACCAGGGGCTCGAGCACAGATACGCAGTATTTT.

This chain connects TRBV5-1 to TRBJ1-1; no reliable D call. CDR3 length: 12 residues. Trimming removed 2 bases from V and 1 base from J, with 3 bases in between. CDR1 is SGHRS, CDR2 YFSETQ, per germline. The CDR3 here is CASSFRNTEAFF. CDR3 sequence (DNA): TGCGCCAGCAGCTTCCGGAACACTGAAGCTTTCTTT. Looking up the rest from reference TRBV5-1 and TRBJ1-1 gives the full variable domain: KAGVTQTPRYLIKTRGQQVTLSCSPISGHRSVSWYQQTPGQGLQFLFEYFSETQRNKGNFPGRFSGRQFSNSRSEMNVSTLELGDSALYLCASSFRNTEAFFGQGTRLTVV.

V gene TRBV29-1 combines with J gene TRBJ2-2, with TRBD1 matching over 11 bases. V lost 6 bases to trimming and J lost 4 bases; unmatched junction nucleotides: 1. This CDR3 region has 13 residues. The V gene's germline CDR1 is SQVTM and CDR2 ANQGSEA. CDR3 sequence (DNA): TGCAGCGTCGGGACAGGGGGCACCGGGGAGCTGTTTTTT. Protein sequence: CSVGTGGTGELFF.

The rearrangement links TRBV12-3 or TRBV12-4 to TRBJ1-2; D may be TRBD1 (6 bases). The V end was cut by 6 bases, the J end by 3 bases, with 11 bases between. The CDR3 extends over 13 amino acids. The CDR3, as DNA: TGTGCCAGCAGCCCACAGGGATACTATGGCTACACCTTC. Translated, it gives CASSPQGYYGYTF.

This chain's CDR3 is CASRRGAGYTF. The DNA of the CDR3 is TGTGCCAGTAGACGGGGGGCGGGCTACACCTTC. V gene TRBV19 combines with J gene TRBJ1-2, with D perhaps TRBD1 (6 bases). Trimming stripped 6 bases from V and 8 bases from J, with 10 bases between. The CDR3 length is 11 residues. From germline, CDR1 is LNHDA and CDR2 SQIVND (reference sequence).

The chain uses TRBV9 and TRBJ2-7; 10 bases match TRBD2. This CDR3 contains 15 residues. Looked up from germline, CDR1 is SGDLS and CDR2 is YYNGEE. Trimming removed 0 bases from V and 3 bases from J; junction bases left unmatched: 3. CDR3: CASSVGSSGSYEQYF. DNA of the CDR3: TGTGCCAGCAGCGTAGGTTCTAGCGGGAGCTACGAGCAGTACTTC.

The chain joins TRBV3-1 (or the pseudogene TRBV3-2) to TRBJ2-5; D is perhaps TRBD2 (5 bases). The CDR3 loop spans 14 amino acids. Germline V CDR1 and CDR2: LGHDT, YNNKEL (reference sequence). The germline V and J ends were trimmed by 4 bases and 1 base, with 10 bases remaining between them. The CDR3 sequence: CASSPGGFQETQYF. The CDR3, as DNA: TGTGCCAGCAGCCCCGGCGGGTTCCAAGAGACCCAGTACTTC.

The rearrangement links TRBV15 to TRBJ2-1; 8 nucleotides line up with TRBD1. J was trimmed by 3 bases and V by 7 bases; bases with no gene match: 5. Per the germline V gene, CDR1 is LNHNV and CDR2 is YYDKDF (reference sequence). The CDR3 is made up of 14 amino acids. The CDR3: CATTGTGFYNEQFF. CDR3 nucleotide sequence: TGTGCCACCACCGGGACAGGCTTCTACAATGAGCAGTTCTTC.

This chain links TRBV6-6 with TRBJ2-3, with 7 nucleotides matching TRBD2. Germline assignment: CDR1 MNHNY and CDR2 SVGAGI (reference sequence). The V gene end was trimmed by 6 bases and the J gene end by 3 bases; junction bases not matched to a gene: 12. The CDR3 sequence is 16 residues long. CDR3 in DNA: TGTGCCAGCAGCGCTCGTGGTACAGCGGGGACAGATACGCAGTATTTT. Translating gives CASSARGTAGTDTQYF.

The V gene is TRBV24-1, the J gene TRBJ1-2; tentative D call: TRBD1 (6 bases). Trimming took 5 bases from V and 6 from J, leaving 12 bases between them. Germline CDR1 reads KGHDR; CDR2 reads SFDVKD. This CDR3 has 13 residues. The CDR3 here is CATSGIRDNGYTF. In DNA, the CDR3 is TGTGCCACCAGTGGTATCCGGGACAATGGCTACACCTTC.

In this sample, this clone turned up once. The chain combines TRBV9 with TRBJ2-3; no definite D call. CDR3 length: 14 residues. CDR1 and CDR2 (germline): SGDLS, YYNGEE. V lost 0 bases and J lost 5, with 10 bases in between. The CDR3 DNA sequence: TGTGCCAGCAGCGTAGGGCTAGTTTTAGATACGCAGTATTTT. It encodes CASSVGLVLDTQYF.

The chain is built from TRBV4-3 and TRBJ2-3; D call uncertain. Germline loops: CDR1 LGHNA, CDR2 YSLEER. V dropped 4 bases and J dropped 1 base, with 15 bases sitting between them. The CDR3 contains 16 residues. The CDR3 DNA follows: TGCGCCAGCAGCCGCAGGTCGAGTCTAGGCACAGATACGCAGTATTTT. Its protein product is CASSRRSSLGTDTQYF.

The rearrangement links TRBV7-2 to TRBJ1-3; weak D call: TRBD1 (5 bases). Trimming cost V 3 bases and J 0 bases, with 9 bases left between them. This CDR3 is 15 amino acids long. Looked up from germline, CDR1 is SGHTA and CDR2 is FQGNSA. In DNA, the CDR3 is TGTGCCAGCAGCTTTACAGGATTCTCTGGAAACACCATATATTTT. Amino acids: CASSFTGFSGNTIYF.

This clone occurred once. This chain joins TRBV9 and TRBJ1-5; D gene uncertain. Trimming stripped 4 bases from V and 2 bases from J, with 4 bases between. CDR3 length: 12 residues. The germline gives CDR1 SGDLS, CDR2 YYNGEE. CDR3 residues: CASSPGNQPQHF. CDR3 nucleotide sequence: TGTGCCAGCAGCCCGGGCAATCAGCCCCAGCATTTT.

The chain is built from TRBV7-8 and TRBJ2-7; tentatively, D is TRBD1 (7 bases). Trimming stripped 7 bases from V and 6 bases from J, with 25 bases between. Germline-derived CDR1 and CDR2 are SGHVS and FQNEAQ. The CDR3 length is 16 residues. CDR3 in DNA: TGTGCCAGCAAGCGATCCGGGACAGTTGGGGGGAGCGAGCAGTACTTC. Translating it yields CASKRSGTVGGSEQYF.

This clone was counted only a few times. The J gene is TRBJ1-1, the V gene TRBV11-2; a weak D match, TRBD1 (5 bases). The germline gives CDR1 SGHAT, CDR2 FQNNGV. This CDR3 comprises 16 residues. Trimming removed 5 bases from V and 2 bases from J, with 18 bases in between. CDR3 sequence (DNA): TGTGCCAGCAGCCCTCTCCTAGGGACGGGTAACACTGAAGCTTTCTTT. It encodes CASSPLLGTGNTEAFF.

This clone was recorded once. The V and J genes are TRBV14 and TRBJ1-6; D is unresolved. The CDR3 runs 14 residues. Between the trimmed V and J ends, which lost 4 bases and 3 bases, there was a span of 7 bases. Germline CDR1 SGHDN, CDR2 FVKESK. CDR3 in DNA: TGTGCCAGCAGCCCGGGCCTCTATAATTCACCCCTCCACTTT. Translated: CASSPGLYNSPLHF.